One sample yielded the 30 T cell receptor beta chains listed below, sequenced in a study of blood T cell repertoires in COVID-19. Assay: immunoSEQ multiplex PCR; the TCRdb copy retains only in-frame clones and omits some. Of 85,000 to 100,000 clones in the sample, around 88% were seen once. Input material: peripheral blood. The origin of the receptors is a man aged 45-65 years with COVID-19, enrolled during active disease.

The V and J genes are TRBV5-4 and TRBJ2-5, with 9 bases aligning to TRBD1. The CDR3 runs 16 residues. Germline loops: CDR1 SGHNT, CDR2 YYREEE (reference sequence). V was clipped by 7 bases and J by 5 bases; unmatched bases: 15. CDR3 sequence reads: CASGTGRSEGLETQYF. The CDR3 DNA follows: TGTGCCAGCGGGACAGGGCGGTCCGAAGGGTTGGAGACCCAGTACTTC.

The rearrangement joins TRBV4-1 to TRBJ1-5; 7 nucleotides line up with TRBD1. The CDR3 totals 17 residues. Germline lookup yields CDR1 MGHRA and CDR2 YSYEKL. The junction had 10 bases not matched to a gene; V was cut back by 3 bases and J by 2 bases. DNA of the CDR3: TGCGCCAGCAGCCAGTTTAAGGACAGGAGGGGCAATCAGCCCCAGCATTTT. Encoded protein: CASSQFKDRRGNQPQHF.

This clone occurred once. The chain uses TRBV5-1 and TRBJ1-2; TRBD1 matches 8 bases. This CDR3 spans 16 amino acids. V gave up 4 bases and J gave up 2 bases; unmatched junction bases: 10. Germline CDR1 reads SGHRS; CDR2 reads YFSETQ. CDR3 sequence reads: CASSPEGTGLNYGYTF. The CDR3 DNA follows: TGCGCCAGCAGCCCCGAAGGGACAGGCCTGAACTATGGCTACACCTTC.

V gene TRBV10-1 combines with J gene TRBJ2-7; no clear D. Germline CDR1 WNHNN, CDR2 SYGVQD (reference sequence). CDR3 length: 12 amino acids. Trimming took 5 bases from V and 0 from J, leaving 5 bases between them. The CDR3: CASSSSSYEQYF. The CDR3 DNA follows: TGCGCCAGCAGTTCCAGCTCCTACGAGCAGTACTTC.

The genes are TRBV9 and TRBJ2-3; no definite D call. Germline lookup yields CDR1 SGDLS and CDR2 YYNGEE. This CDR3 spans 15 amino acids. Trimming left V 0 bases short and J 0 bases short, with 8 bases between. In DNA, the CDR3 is TGTGCCAGCAGCGTAGGTTGGCTGAGCACAGATACGCAGTATTTT. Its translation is CASSVGWLSTDTQYF.

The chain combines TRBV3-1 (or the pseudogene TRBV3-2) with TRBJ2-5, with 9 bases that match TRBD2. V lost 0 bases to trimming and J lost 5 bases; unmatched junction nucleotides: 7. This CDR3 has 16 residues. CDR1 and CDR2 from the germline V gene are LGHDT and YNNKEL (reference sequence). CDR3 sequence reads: CASSQESAGGRETQYF. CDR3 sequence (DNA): TGTGCCAGCAGCCAAGAATCAGCGGGGGGTAGGGAGACCCAGTACTTC.

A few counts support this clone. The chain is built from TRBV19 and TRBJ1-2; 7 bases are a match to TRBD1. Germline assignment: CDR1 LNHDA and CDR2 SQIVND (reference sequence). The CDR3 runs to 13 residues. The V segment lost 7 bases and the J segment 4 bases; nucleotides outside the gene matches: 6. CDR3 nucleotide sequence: TGTGCCAGTACACAGGGGAGGATCTATGGCTACACCTTC. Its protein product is CASTQGRIYGYTF.

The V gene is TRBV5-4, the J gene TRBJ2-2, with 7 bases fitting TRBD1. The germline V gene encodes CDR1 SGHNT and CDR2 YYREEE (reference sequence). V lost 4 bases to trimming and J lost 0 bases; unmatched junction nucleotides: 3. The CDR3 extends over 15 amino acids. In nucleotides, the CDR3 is TGTGCCAGCAGCCGAGGGGGCGCGAACACCGGGGAGCTGTTTTTT. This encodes CASSRGGANTGELFF.

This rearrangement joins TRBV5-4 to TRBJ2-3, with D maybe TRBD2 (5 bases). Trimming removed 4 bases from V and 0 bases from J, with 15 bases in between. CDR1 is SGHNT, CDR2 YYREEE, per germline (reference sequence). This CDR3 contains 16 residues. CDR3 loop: CASSKNGGGSTDTQYF. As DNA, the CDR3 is TGTGCCAGCAGCAAAAATGGAGGCGGAAGCACAGATACGCAGTATTTT.

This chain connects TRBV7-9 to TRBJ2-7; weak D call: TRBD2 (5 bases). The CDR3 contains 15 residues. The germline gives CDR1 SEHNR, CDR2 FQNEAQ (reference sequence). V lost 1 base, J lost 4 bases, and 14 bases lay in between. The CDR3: CASSLGRGLSYEQYF. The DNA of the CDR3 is TGTGCCAGCAGCTTAGGACGCGGGCTTTCTTACGAGCAGTACTTC.

The CDR3 region has the DNA TGTGCCAGCAGCCCCGGGACAGGGAGTATAGGAGCTTTCTTT. It codes for CASSPGTGSIGAFF. The chain links TRBV7-3 to TRBJ1-1, with TRBD1 matching 9 bases. Trimming removed 5 bases from V and 10 bases from J; junction bases left unmatched: 11. Germline V gives CDR1 SGHTA, CDR2 FQGTGA. The CDR3 covers 14 residues. Together with reference TRBV7-3 and TRBJ1-1, the CDR3 gives the full variable domain: GAGVSQTPSNKVTEKGKYVELRCDPISGHTALYWYRQSLGQGPEFLIYFQGTGAADDSGLPNDRFFAVRPEGSVSTLKIQRTERGDSAVYLCASSPGTGSIGAFFGQGTRLTVV.

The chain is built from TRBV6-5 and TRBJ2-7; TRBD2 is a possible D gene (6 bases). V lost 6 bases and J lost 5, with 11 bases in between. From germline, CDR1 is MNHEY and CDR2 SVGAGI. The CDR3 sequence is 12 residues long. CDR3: CASRGTANEQYF. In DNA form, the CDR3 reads TGTGCCAGCAGAGGGACTGCCAACGAGCAGTACTTC.

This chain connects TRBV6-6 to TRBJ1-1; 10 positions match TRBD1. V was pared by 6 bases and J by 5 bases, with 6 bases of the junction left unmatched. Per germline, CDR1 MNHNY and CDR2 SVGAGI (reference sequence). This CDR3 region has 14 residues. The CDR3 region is CASSRRDRGTEAFF. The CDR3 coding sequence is TGTGCCAGCAGCCGCCGGGACAGGGGAACTGAAGCTTTCTTT.

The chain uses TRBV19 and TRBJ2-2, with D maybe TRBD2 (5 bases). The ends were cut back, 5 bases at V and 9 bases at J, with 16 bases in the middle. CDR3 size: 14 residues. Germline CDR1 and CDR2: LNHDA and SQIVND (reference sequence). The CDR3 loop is CASSYGIDRRELFF. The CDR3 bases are TGTGCCAGTAGTTACGGGATCGACCGAAGGGAGCTGTTTTTT.

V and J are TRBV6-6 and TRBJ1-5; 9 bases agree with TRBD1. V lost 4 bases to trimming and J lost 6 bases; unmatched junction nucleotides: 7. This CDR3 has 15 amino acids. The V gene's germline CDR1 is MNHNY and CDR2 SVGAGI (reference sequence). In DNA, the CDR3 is TGTGCCAGCAGTTCCACCGGGACAGGGAGTCAGCCCCAGCATTTT. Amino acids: CASSSTGTGSQPQHF.

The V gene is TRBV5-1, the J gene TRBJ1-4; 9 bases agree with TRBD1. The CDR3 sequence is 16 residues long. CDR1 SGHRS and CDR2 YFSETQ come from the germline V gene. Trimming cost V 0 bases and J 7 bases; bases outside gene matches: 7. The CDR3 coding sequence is TGCGCCAGCAGCTTGGAGACCGGGACAGGGTTTGAAAAACTGTTTTTT. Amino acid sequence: CASSLETGTGFEKLFF.

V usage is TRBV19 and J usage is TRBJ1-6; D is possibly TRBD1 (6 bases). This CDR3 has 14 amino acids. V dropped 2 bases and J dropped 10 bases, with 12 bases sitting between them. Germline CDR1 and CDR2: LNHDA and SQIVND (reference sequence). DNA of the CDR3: TGTGCCAGTAGTATACCAGGGGTCCAGTCACCCCTCCACTTT. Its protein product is CASSIPGVQSPLHF.

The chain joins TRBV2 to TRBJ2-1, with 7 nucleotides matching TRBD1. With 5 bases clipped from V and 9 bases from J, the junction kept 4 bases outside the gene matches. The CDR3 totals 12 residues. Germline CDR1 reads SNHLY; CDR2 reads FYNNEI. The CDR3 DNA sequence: TGTGCCAGCAGTACAGGGGTAGCTGAGCAGTTCTTC. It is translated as CASSTGVAEQFF.

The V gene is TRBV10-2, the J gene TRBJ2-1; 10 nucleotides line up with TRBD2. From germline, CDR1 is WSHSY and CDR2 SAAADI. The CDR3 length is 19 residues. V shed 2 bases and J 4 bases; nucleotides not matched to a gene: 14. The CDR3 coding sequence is TGCGCCAGCAGTGAGGCCCCAGCGGGGGGGCCTTGGGGGTACAATGAGCAGTTCTTC. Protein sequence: CASSEAPAGGPWGYNEQFF.

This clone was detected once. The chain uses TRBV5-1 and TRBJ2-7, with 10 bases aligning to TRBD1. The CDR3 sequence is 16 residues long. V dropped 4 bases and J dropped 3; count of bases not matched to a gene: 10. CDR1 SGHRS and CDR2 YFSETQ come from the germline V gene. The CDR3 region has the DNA TGCGCCAGCAGCCCCGGAGGGACAGGGGTTCTCTACGAGCAGTACTTC. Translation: CASSPGGTGVLYEQYF.

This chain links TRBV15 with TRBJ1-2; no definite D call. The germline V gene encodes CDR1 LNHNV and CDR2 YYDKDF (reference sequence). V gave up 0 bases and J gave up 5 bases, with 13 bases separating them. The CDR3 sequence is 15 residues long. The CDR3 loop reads CATSRDYGTTYGYTF. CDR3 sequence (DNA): TGTGCCACCAGCAGAGATTATGGCACAACATATGGCTACACCTTC.

The CDR3 reads CASSQRVVGYTGELFF. The CDR3 DNA follows: TGTGCCAGCAGCCAGAGGGTTGTGGGGTACACCGGGGAGCTGTTTTTT. The rearrangement uses TRBV7-6 and TRBJ2-2; possibly TRBD2 for D (5 bases). Trimming shortened V by 5 bases and J by 3 bases, and 16 bases separated the two germline ends. The germline gives CDR1 SGHVS, CDR2 FNYEAQ. There are 16 residues in the CDR3.

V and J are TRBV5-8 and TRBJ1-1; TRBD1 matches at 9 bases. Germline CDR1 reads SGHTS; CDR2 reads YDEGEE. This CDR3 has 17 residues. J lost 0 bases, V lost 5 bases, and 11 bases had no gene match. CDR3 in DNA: TGTGCCAGCAGGACAACAGGGGGCACTGCCGTGAACACTGAAGCTTTCTTT. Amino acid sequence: CASRTTGGTAVNTEAFF.

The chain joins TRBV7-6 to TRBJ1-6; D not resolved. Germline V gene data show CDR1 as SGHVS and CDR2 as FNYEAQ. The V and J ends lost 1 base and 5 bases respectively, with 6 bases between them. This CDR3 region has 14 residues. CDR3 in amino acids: CASSLDIDNSPLHF. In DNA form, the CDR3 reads TGTGCCAGCAGCTTAGACATTGATAATTCACCCCTCCACTTT.

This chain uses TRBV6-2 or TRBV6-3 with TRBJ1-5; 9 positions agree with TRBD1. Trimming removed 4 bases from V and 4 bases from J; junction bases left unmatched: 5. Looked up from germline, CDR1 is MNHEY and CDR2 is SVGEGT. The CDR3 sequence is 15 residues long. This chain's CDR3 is CASSSPGQGNQPQHF. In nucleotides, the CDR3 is TGTGCCAGCAGTTCTCCGGGACAGGGAAATCAGCCCCAGCATTTT.

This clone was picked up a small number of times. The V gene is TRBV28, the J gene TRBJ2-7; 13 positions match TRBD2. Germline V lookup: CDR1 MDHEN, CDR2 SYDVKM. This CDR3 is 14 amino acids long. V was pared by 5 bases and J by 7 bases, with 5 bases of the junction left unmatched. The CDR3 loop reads CASSQLAGGHEQYF. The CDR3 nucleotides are TGTGCCAGCAGTCAACTAGCGGGGGGGCATGAGCAGTACTTC.

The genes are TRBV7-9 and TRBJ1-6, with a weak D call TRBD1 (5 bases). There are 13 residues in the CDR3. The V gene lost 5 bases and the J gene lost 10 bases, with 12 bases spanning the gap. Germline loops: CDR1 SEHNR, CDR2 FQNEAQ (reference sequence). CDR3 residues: CASSLDSFSPLHF. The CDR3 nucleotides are TGTGCCAGCAGCCTAGACAGTTTCTCACCCCTCCACTTT.

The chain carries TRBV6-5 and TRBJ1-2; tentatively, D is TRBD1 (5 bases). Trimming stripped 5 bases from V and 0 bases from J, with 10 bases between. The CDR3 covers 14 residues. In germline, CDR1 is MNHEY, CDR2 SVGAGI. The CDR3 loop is CASSPEGANYGYTF. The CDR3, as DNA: TGTGCCAGCAGTCCAGAAGGGGCTAACTATGGCTACACCTTC.

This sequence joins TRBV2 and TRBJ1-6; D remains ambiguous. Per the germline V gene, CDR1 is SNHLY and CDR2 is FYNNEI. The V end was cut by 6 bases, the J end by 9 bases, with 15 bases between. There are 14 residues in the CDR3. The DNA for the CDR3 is TGTGCCAGCAGAACCGATCAGGCGGGTTCACCCCTCCACTTT. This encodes CASRTDQAGSPLHF.

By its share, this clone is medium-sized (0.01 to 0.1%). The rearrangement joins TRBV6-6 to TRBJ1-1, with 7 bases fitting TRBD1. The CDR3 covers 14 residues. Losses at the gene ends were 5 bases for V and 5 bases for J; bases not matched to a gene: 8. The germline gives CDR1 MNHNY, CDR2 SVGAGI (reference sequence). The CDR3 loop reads CASSPPTGRTEAFF. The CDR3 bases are TGTGCCAGCAGTCCCCCGACAGGGCGTACTGAAGCTTTCTTT.